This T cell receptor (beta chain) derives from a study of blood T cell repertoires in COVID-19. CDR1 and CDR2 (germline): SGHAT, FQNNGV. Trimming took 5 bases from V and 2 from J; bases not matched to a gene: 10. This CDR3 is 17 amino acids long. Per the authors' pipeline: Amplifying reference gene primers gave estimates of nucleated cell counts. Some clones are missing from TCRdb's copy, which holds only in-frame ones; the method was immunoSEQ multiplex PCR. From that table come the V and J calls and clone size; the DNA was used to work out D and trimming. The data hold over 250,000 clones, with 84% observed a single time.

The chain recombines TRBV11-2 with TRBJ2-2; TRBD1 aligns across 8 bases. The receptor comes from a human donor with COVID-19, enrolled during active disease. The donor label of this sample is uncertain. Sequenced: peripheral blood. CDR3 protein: CASSARQGAPNTGELFF. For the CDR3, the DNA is TGTGCCAGCAGCGCGCGCCAGGGGGCCCCTAACACCGGGGAGCTGTTTTTT. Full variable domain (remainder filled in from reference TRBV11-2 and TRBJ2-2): EAGVAQSPRYKIIEKRQSVAFWCNPISGHATLYWYQQILGQGPKLLIQFQNNGVVDDSQLPKDRFSAERLKGVDSTLKIQPAKLEDSAVYLCASSARQGAPNTGELFFGEGSRLTVL.